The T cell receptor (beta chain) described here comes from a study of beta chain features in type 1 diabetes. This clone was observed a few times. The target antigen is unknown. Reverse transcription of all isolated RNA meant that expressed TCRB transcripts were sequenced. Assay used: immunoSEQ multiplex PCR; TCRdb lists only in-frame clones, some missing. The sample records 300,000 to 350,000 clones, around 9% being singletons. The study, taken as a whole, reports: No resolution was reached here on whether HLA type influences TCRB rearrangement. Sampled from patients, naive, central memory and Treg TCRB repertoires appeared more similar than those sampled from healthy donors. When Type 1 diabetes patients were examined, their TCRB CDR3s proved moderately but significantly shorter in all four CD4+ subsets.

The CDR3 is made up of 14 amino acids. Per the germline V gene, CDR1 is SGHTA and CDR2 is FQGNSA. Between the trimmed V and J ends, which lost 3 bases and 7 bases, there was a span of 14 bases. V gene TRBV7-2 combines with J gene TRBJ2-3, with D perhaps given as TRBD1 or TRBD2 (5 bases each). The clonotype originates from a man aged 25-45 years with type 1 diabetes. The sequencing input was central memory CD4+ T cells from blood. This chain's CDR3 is CASSFGTVMYTQYF. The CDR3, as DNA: TGTGCCAGCAGCTTCGGGACCGTCATGTATACGCAGTATTTT.